These 31 T cell receptor beta chains were all obtained from the same sample, sequenced in a study of cytomegalovirus exposure and HLA in healthy donors. Assay: immunoSEQ multiplex PCR; the TCRdb copy retains only in-frame clones and omits some. The table has about 250,000 clones, roughly nine tenths seen once. Material: PBMCs. The origin of the receptors is a man aged 18 to 29 in good health and CMV-seropositive.

V is TRBV18 and J is TRBJ2-3; TRBD2 agrees at 10 bases. V was pared by 3 bases and J by 6 bases, with 6 bases of the junction left unmatched. Germline V gene lookup returns CDR1 KGHSH and CDR2 LQKENI. The CDR3 has 15 residues. The CDR3, as DNA: TGTGCCAGCTCACCCCGTCTAGCGGGAGTGGATACGCAGTATTTT. Translation: CASSPRLAGVDTQYF.

This clone showed up just once. This rearrangement joins TRBV27 to TRBJ2-1, with D tentatively TRBD2 (6 bases). The CDR3 contains 16 residues. Germline assignment: CDR1 MNHEY and CDR2 SMNVEV (reference sequence). V was cut by 5 bases and J by 7 bases, with 21 bases left in between. CDR3 sequence: CASSLNSGAWGNEQFF. CDR3 in DNA: TGTGCCAGCAGTCTAAACTCGGGAGCATGGGGTAATGAGCAGTTCTTC.

The chain employs TRBV25-1 and TRBJ1-2; D perhaps matches TRBD1 (5 bases). Germline V gene sequence: CDR1 MGHDK, CDR2 SYGVNS. Trimming took off 2 bases at V and 4 bases at J, with 11 bases between the two ends. The CDR3 runs 14 residues. CDR3 DNA: TGTGCCAGCAGTGAAGGTAGACAGACCTATGGCTACACCTTC. Amino acids: CASSEGRQTYGYTF.

The chain joins TRBV7-6 to TRBJ2-2; D remains unclear. The CDR3 has 11 amino acids. Germline V gives CDR1 SGHVS, CDR2 FNYEAQ. The V end lost 2 bases, the J end lost 7 bases, and 2 bases lay between the germline ends. The chain's CDR3 is CASSLLGELFF. For the CDR3, the DNA is TGTGCCAGCAGCTTACTCGGGGAGCTGTTTTTT. Complete variable domain (other parts from reference TRBV7-6 and TRBJ2-2): GAGVSQSPRYKVTKRGQDVALRCDPISGHVSLYWYRQALGQGPEFLTYFNYEAQQDKSGLPNDRFSAERPEGSISTLTIQRTEQRDSAMYRCASSLLGELFFGEGSRLTVL.

This clone was observed a single time. The V and J genes are TRBV6-1 and TRBJ2-1, with D tentatively TRBD2 (7 bases). The length of the CDR3 is 13 residues. V was shortened by 8 bases and J by 9 bases, with 17 bases between the two germline ends. The germline V gene has CDR1 MNHNS and CDR2 SASEGT. The chain's CDR3 is CASDYQGGGEQFF. CDR3 nucleotides: TGTGCCAGCGACTATCAGGGAGGGGGTGAGCAGTTCTTC.

This sequence joins TRBV5-6 and TRBJ2-1, with D uncertain. With 0 bases removed from V and 6 bases from J, the gap between germline ends came to 4 bases. CDR1 and CDR2 from the germline V gene are SGHDT and YYEEEE. The CDR3 has 12 residues. This CDR3 is CASSLGSNEQFF. CDR3 sequence (DNA): TGTGCCAGCAGCTTGGGGTCCAATGAGCAGTTCTTC.

The CDR3 reads CASSPTSGSQRSYNEQFF. The CDR3 nucleotides read TGTGCCAGCAGCCCGACTAGCGGGAGCCAGAGGTCCTACAATGAGCAGTTCTTC. This rearrangement joins TRBV4-2 to TRBJ2-1, with 12 bases matching TRBD2. Looked up from germline, CDR1 is LGHNA and CDR2 is YNFKEQ. The V gene end was trimmed by 4 bases and the J gene end by 1 base; junction bases not matched to a gene: 8. The CDR3 is 18 residues long.

The rearrangement joins TRBV4-1 to TRBJ1-2; no firm D call. Germline lookup yields CDR1 MGHRA and CDR2 YSYEKL. Trimming removed 4 bases from V and 8 bases from J, with 20 bases in between. The CDR3 contains 15 residues. The CDR3 protein is CASSREELPALGYTF. CDR3 DNA sequence: TGCGCCAGCAGCCGCGAAGAACTGCCCGCCCTGGGCTACACCTTC.

The chain links TRBV9 to TRBJ2-3, with unresolved D. Germline loops: CDR1 SGDLS, CDR2 YYNGEE. This CDR3 contains 16 residues. V lost 2 bases, J lost 0 bases, and 13 bases lay in between. The CDR3 DNA reads as TGTGCCAGCAGCGTGTGGCGCGGTTCTAGCACAGATACGCAGTATTTT. It is translated as CASSVWRGSSTDTQYF.

This clone has more than one count but fewer than ten. The rearrangement joins TRBV2 to TRBJ2-2, with 8 bases lining up with TRBD1. The V gene's germline CDR1 is SNHLY and CDR2 FYNNEI. The junction had 5 bases not matched to a gene; V was cut back by 4 bases and J by 4 bases. CDR3 size: 15 residues. CDR3 sequence: CASSAGGLGTGELFF. DNA of the CDR3: TGTGCCAGCAGTGCAGGGGGCTTAGGCACCGGGGAGCTGTTTTTT.

The sample holds one count of this clone. The rearrangement uses TRBV11-2 and TRBJ2-3, with D uncertain. Trimming removed 3 bases at V and 0 bases at J, with 1 base between. CDR1 is SGHAT and CDR2 is FQNNGV in the germline V gene. This CDR3 is 12 amino acids long. In DNA form, the CDR3 reads TGTGCCAGCAGCTTTAGCACAGATACGCAGTATTTT. Its translation is CASSFSTDTQYF.

This sequence joins TRBV29-1 and TRBJ2-5, with TRBD2 matching 9 bases. The CDR3 consists of 14 residues. Looked up from germline, CDR1 is SQVTM and CDR2 is ANQGSEA. The V and J ends lost 4 bases and 1 base, in that order; junction bases with no gene match: 4. The CDR3 loop reads CSVGISGSQETQYF. The DNA of the CDR3 is TGCAGCGTTGGTATTAGCGGGAGCCAAGAGACCCAGTACTTC.

This clone came up a few times. The chain is built from TRBV19 and TRBJ2-6; TRBD1 might be the D (6 bases). This CDR3 comprises 15 residues. The V end lost 2 bases, the J end lost 7 bases, and 12 bases lay between the germline ends. Germline V lookup: CDR1 LNHDA, CDR2 SQIVND (reference sequence). Here the CDR3 reads CASSIPQQGANVLTF. The CDR3 DNA is TGTGCCAGTAGTATACCACAACAGGGAGCCAACGTCCTGACTTTC.

J is TRBJ1-5 and V is TRBV28, with TRBD1 matching 7 bases. Per germline, CDR1 MDHEN and CDR2 SYDVKM. V lost 3 bases to trimming and J lost 3 bases; unmatched junction nucleotides: 2. The CDR3 runs 14 residues. CDR3 nucleotides: TGTGCCAGCAGTTTGACAGGGATCAATCAGCCCCAGCATTTT. Its protein is CASSLTGINQPQHF. Complete variable domain (other parts from reference TRBV28 and TRBJ1-5): DVKVTQSSRYLVKRTGEKVFLECVQDMDHENMFWYRQDPGLGLRLIYFSYDVKMKEKGDIPEGYSVSREKKERFSLILESASTNQTSMYLCASSLTGINQPQHFGDGTRLSIL.

Details on this clone: The same CDR3 also results from other DNA sequences found in this sample. The J gene is TRBJ1-5, the V gene TRBV6-1; no clear D. Trimming took off 8 bases at V and 2 bases at J, with 10 bases between the two ends. The CDR3 is 13 amino acids. Germline CDR1 is MNHNS and CDR2 is SASEGT. As DNA, the CDR3 is TGTGCCAGCTCCCCAACCGGCAATCAGCCCCAGCATTTT. Its protein is CASSPTGNQPQHF.

This sequence joins TRBV2 and TRBJ1-2; D is possibly TRBD1 (6 bases). V lost 6 bases and J 4 bases, leaving 15 bases between the germline ends. The CDR3 loop spans 14 amino acids. Germline-derived CDR1 and CDR2 are SNHLY and FYNNEI. The CDR3 coding sequence is TGTGCCAGCAGGGGGGGCGTGCGGACCTATGGCTACACCTTC. It specifies CASRGGVRTYGYTF. The complete variable domain, with remaining parts taken from reference TRBV2 and TRBJ1-2, reads EPEVTQTPSHQVTQMGQEVILRCVPISNHLYFYWYRQILGQKVEFLVSFYNNEISEKSEIFDDQFSVERPDGSNFTLKIRSTKLEDSAMYFCASRGGVRTYGYTFGSGTRLTVV.

This clone was seen just once. The chain has TRBV7-8 and TRBJ2-7; tentatively, D is TRBD2 (6 bases). Germline values: CDR1 SGHVS, CDR2 FQNEAQ. This CDR3 has 15 amino acids. Trimming took 5 bases from V and 2 from J, leaving 16 bases between them. The CDR3 DNA is TGTGCCAGCAGCCCTTTGGGGGACTCGACCTACGAGCAGTACTTC. Its translation is CASSPLGDSTYEQYF.

This chain links TRBV6-1 with TRBJ2-5; a weak D match, TRBD1 (6 bases). Germline CDR1 and CDR2: MNHNS and SASEGT. V was clipped by 2 bases and J by 4 bases, with 17 bases between them. The CDR3 is 16 amino acids. The CDR3 coding sequence is TGTGCCAGCAGTGAATTGAGGGGGAAAGGGGCAGAGACCCAGTACTTC. Protein sequence: CASSELRGKGAETQYF.

The chain recombines TRBV2 with TRBJ2-2, with D perhaps TRBD1 (6 bases). Germline lookup yields CDR1 SNHLY and CDR2 FYNNEI. The CDR3 totals 16 residues. The V end lost 2 bases, the J end lost 4 bases, and 14 bases lay between the germline ends. The CDR3 region is CASSERARGVTGELFF. The CDR3 nucleotides read TGTGCCAGCAGTGAAAGAGCCAGGGGTGTCACCGGGGAGCTGTTTTTT.

The V gene is TRBV6-5, the J gene TRBJ1-1, with D unresolved. This CDR3 is built from 15 residues. Trimming stripped 5 bases from V and 7 bases from J, with 20 bases between. Germline CDR1 is MNHEY and CDR2 is SVGAGI. This chain's CDR3 is CASSTRARNRFEAFF. The CDR3 coding sequence is TGTGCCAGCAGTACAAGGGCCAGGAACAGATTTGAAGCTTTCTTT.

This chain uses TRBV2 with TRBJ2-7; 8 bases align to TRBD2. Per germline, CDR1 SNHLY and CDR2 FYNNEI. V lost 6 bases to trimming and J lost 11 bases; unmatched junction nucleotides: 6. The CDR3 length is 11 residues. DNA of the CDR3: TGTGCCAGCAGGAAGGTGACTAGCGAGTACTTC. Its protein is CASRKVTSEYF.

The chain combines TRBV15 with TRBJ2-7; D is possibly TRBD1 (6 bases). Germline lookup yields CDR1 LNHNV and CDR2 YYDKDF (reference sequence). V was pared by 0 bases and J by 2 bases, with 11 bases between. CDR3 length: 15 residues. This CDR3 is CATSRDPGQAYEQYF. The DNA for the CDR3 is TGTGCCACCAGCAGAGATCCGGGACAAGCCTACGAGCAGTACTTC. Using reference TRBV15 and TRBJ2-7 for the parts outside the CDR3, the full variable domain is DAMVIQNPRYQVTQFGKPVTLSCSQTLNHNVMYWYQQKSSQAPKLLFHYYDKDFNNEADTPDNFQSRRPNTSFCFLDIRSPGLGDTAMYLCATSRDPGQAYEQYFGPGTRLTVT.

In DNA form, the CDR3 reads TGTGCCAGCAGTTTATATCGGGGTTGGAATGAGCAGTTCTTC. It codes for CASSLYRGWNEQFF. The chain has TRBV28 and TRBJ2-1, with D possibly TRBD2 on 5 matching bases. V dropped 1 base and J dropped 7 bases, with 11 bases sitting between them. The CDR3 has 14 residues. Germline V gene lookup returns CDR1 MDHEN and CDR2 SYDVKM.

The chain couples TRBV10-1 to TRBJ2-5, with TRBD1 matching 8 bases. Germline loops: CDR1 WNHNN, CDR2 SYGVQD (reference sequence). This CDR3 region has 16 residues. J gave up 2 bases and V 0 bases, and 5 bases lay outside the gene matches. DNA for the CDR3: TGCGCCAGCAGTGAGTCCATAGGACAGGGACAAGAGACCCAGTACTTC. It is translated as CASSESIGQGQETQYF.

The V call is TRBV23-1, the J call TRBJ1-2; unclear D gene. TRBV23-1 is filed as an ORF, its function uncertain. This CDR3 has 14 amino acids. V shed 4 bases and J shed 4 bases, with 13 bases lying between them. Written as DNA, the CDR3 is TGCGCCAGCAGTCGGTACCGTTTTTTCTATGGCTACACCTTC. This translates into CASSRYRFFYGYTF.

The genes are TRBV5-6 and TRBJ2-2; no clear D gene. CDR3 length: 16 residues. Germline assignment: CDR1 SGHDT and CDR2 YYEEEE. The ends were cut back, 0 bases at V and 3 bases at J, with 12 bases in the middle. The CDR3 DNA reads as TGTGCCAGCAGCTTGGCGTTTCGGACCGACACCGGGGAGCTGTTTTTT. Amino acids: CASSLAFRTDTGELFF.

This chain joins TRBV28 and TRBJ1-5, with D uncertain. The CDR3 has 13 amino acids. V lost 4 bases and J 5 bases, leaving 9 bases between the germline ends. The germline CDR1 and CDR2 sequences are MDHEN and SYDVKM. CDR3 sequence: CASSSTEYQPQHF. The CDR3 region has the DNA TGTGCCAGCAGTTCCACGGAATATCAGCCCCAGCATTTT.

In this sample, this clone turned up a few times. The chain is built from TRBV5-1 and TRBJ2-1; 10 nucleotides match TRBD2. Germline CDR1 reads SGHRS; CDR2 reads YFSETQ. J was trimmed by 2 bases and V by 5 bases; bases with no gene match: 7. CDR3 length equals 16 residues. The DNA of the CDR3 is TGCGCCAGCAGTAAGCCTAGCGGGAGTACCTACAATGAGCAGTTCTTC. Protein sequence: CASSKPSGSTYNEQFF.

The CDR3 DNA sequence: TGTGCCAGCAGTCCCACAGCCACCTACGAGCAGTACTTC. Translating it yields CASSPTATYEQYF. This chain joins TRBV27 and TRBJ2-7; D ambiguous. Germline assignment: CDR1 MNHEY and CDR2 SMNVEV (reference sequence). The CDR3 contains 13 residues. Between the trimmed V and J ends, which lost 5 bases and 2 bases, there was a span of 10 bases.

The chain combines TRBV6-5 with TRBJ1-2, with D maybe TRBD1 (5 bases). This CDR3 spans 13 amino acids. The germline V gene encodes CDR1 MNHEY and CDR2 SVGAGI. V dropped 5 bases and J dropped 6 bases, with 13 bases sitting between them. The CDR3 here is CASSPLGGDGYTF. For the CDR3, the DNA is TGTGCCAGCAGTCCCTTGGGAGGGGATGGCTACACCTTC.

J is TRBJ2-3 and V is TRBV11-1; 7 bases align to TRBD1. The germline CDR1 and CDR2 sequences are SGHAT and FQDESV (reference sequence). V dropped 2 bases and J dropped 0; count of bases not matched to a gene: 8. The CDR3 covers 17 residues. The CDR3 is CASSLPKDRFSTDTQYF. The CDR3, as DNA: TGTGCCAGCAGCTTACCAAAGGACAGGTTCAGCACAGATACGCAGTATTTT.